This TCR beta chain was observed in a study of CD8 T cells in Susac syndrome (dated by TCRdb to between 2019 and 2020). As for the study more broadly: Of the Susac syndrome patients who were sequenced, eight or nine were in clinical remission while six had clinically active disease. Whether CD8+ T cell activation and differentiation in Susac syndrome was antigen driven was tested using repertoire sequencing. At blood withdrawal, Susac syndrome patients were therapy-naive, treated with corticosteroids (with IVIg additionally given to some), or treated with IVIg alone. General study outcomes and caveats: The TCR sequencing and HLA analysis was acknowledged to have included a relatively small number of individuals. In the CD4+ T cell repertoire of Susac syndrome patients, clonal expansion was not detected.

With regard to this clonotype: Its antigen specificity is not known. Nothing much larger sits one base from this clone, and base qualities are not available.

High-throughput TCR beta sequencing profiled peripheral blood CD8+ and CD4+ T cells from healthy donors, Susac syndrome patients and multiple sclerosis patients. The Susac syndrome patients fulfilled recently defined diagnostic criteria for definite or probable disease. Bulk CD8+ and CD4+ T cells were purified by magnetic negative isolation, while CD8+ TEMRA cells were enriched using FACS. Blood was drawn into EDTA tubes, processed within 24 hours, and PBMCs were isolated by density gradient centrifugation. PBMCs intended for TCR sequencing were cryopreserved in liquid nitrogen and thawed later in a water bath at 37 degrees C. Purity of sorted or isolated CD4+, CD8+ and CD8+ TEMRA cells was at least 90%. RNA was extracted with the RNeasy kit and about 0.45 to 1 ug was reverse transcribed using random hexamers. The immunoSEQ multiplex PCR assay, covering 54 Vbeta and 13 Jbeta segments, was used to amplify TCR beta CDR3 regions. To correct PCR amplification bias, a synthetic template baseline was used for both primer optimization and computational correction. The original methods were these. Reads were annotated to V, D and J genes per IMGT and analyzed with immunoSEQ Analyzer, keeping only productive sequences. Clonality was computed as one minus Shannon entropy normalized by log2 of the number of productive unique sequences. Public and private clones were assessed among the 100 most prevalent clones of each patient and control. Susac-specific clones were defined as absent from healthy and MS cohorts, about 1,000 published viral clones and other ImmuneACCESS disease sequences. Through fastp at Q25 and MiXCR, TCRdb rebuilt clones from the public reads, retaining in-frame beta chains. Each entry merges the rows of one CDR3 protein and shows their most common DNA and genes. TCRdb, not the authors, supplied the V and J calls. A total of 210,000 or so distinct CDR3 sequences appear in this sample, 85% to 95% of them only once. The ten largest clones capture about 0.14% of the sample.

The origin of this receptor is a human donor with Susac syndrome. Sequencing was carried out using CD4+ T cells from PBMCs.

This receptor carries the CDR3 CASSLEGRSNQPQHF. The sequence in DNA is TGTGCCAGCAGTTTAGAAGGTAGGAGCAATCAGCCCCAGCATTTT. The sequence links TRBV12-3 or TRBV12-4 to TRBJ1-5; the D gene lacks a confident call. Spanning cysteine to phenylalanine, the CDR3 consists of 15 amino acids. Only the CDR3 DNA is retained, 45 bases long and in frame from the first base. V loses 1 base, J loses 1 base, and the germline ends lie 8 bases apart.